These 15 T cell receptor beta chains came from one sample sequenced in a study of cytomegalovirus exposure and HLA in healthy donors. Some clones are missing from TCRdb's copy, which holds only in-frame ones; the method was immunoSEQ multiplex PCR. This sample has 68,000 or so clones, with about nine tenths found just once. Sequenced: PBMCs. The receptor set was obtained from a man aged 18 to 30 in good health and CMV-seronegative.

This chain uses TRBV14 with TRBJ1-4; 11 bases match TRBD1. V dropped 4 bases and J dropped 10; count of bases not matched to a gene: 8. Germline V gene data show CDR1 as SGHDN and CDR2 as FVKESK. This CDR3 is built from 15 residues. This CDR3 is CASSPRTGGVGKLFF. The CDR3 bases are TGTGCCAGCAGCCCCCGGACAGGGGGCGTTGGAAAACTGTTTTTT.

This clone came up once. This chain uses TRBV21-1 with TRBJ2-1; the table's D call, TRBD2, was not checked against the DNA. TRBV21-1 is a listed pseudogene. The CDR3 runs to 16 residues. The CDR3 loop reads CASSKPSGRADNEQFF. Written as DNA, the CDR3 is TGTGCCAGCAGCAAACCCAGCGGGAGGGCTGACAATGAGCAGTTCTTC.

CDR3 nucleotides: TGTGCCAGCTCCGGGGAGACTAGCGGGAATTTGGACGAGCAGTACTTC. Residues: CASSGETSGNLDEQYF. The chain combines TRBV18 with TRBJ2-7, with 11 bases matching TRBD2. Germline V gene sequence: CDR1 KGHSH, CDR2 LQKENI. Trimming took 6 bases from V and 5 from J; bases not matched to a gene: 12. This CDR3 contains 16 residues.

This rearrangement joins TRBV6-4 to TRBJ2-1; TRBD2 matches at 12 bases. V shed 3 bases and J 6 bases; nucleotides not matched to a gene: 0. The length of the CDR3 is 14 residues. Germline CDR1 and CDR2: MRHNA and SNTAGT. For the CDR3, the DNA is TGTGCCAGCAGTGAACTAGCGGGAGGCAATGAGCAGTTCTTC. This gives the protein CASSELAGGNEQFF.

The genes are TRBV29-1 and TRBJ2-7; tentatively, D is TRBD2 (5 bases). The V and J ends lost 6 bases and 2 bases respectively, with 11 bases between them. CDR3 length: 12 residues. Germline V CDR1 and CDR2: SQVTM, ANQGSEA. CDR3 region: CSVEGNTYEQYF. Here the CDR3 DNA reads TGCAGCGTAGAGGGCAATACCTACGAGCAGTACTTC.

This chain joins TRBV18 and TRBJ1-1, with 9 bases lining up with TRBD1. Germline-derived CDR1 and CDR2 are KGHSH and LQKENI. The CDR3 totals 14 residues. J lost 4 bases, V lost 4 bases, and 4 bases had no gene match. CDR3 sequence reads: CASSQATGGTEAFF. In DNA, the CDR3 is TGTGCCAGCTCACAGGCGACAGGGGGCACTGAAGCTTTCTTT.

The rearrangement joins TRBV18 to TRBJ1-1; 7 positions agree with TRBD1. The V gene end was trimmed by 5 bases and the J gene end by 7 bases; junction bases not matched to a gene: 13. The CDR3 totals 15 residues. Germline assignment: CDR1 KGHSH and CDR2 LQKENI. The CDR3 region has the DNA TGTGCCAGCTCAAGTTTACCGGGACAGAAACATGAAGCTTTCTTT. As protein: CASSSLPGQKHEAFF.

The rearrangement joins TRBV7-9 to TRBJ2-3; D ambiguous. The V gene lost 5 bases and the J gene lost 1 base, with 10 bases spanning the gap. The CDR3 consists of 14 residues. From germline, CDR1 is SEHNR and CDR2 FQNEAQ (reference sequence). DNA for the CDR3: TGTGCCAGCAGCACCGGGTGGGGCACAGATACGCAGTATTTT. Protein product: CASSTGWGTDTQYF.

This sequence joins TRBV6-5 and TRBJ2-3; 8 bases match TRBD2. The ends lost 3 bases at V and 6 bases at J; junction bases unmatched: 11. This CDR3 comprises 16 residues. CDR1 is MNHEY, CDR2 SVGAGI, per germline. CDR3 residues: CASSYRSGSGSDTQYF. The CDR3 DNA sequence: TGTGCCAGCAGTTATAGAAGCGGGAGTGGGTCGGATACGCAGTATTTT.

The J gene is TRBJ1-5, the V gene TRBV6-1, with TRBD1 identical over 7 bases. The V gene's germline CDR1 is MNHNS and CDR2 SASEGT. CDR3 length equals 18 residues. V lost 1 base, J lost 0 bases, and 9 bases stayed unmatched. CDR3 residues: CASSEEVQGLYSNQPQHF. The CDR3 coding sequence is TGTGCCAGCAGTGAAGAGGTACAGGGGCTGTATAGCAATCAGCCCCAGCATTTT.

The chain couples TRBV10-3 to TRBJ2-3; D gene uncertain. There are 14 residues in the CDR3. Germline V gene lookup returns CDR1 ENHRY and CDR2 SYGVKD. Trimming removed 6 bases from V and 0 bases from J, with 10 bases in between. The CDR3 nucleotides read TGTGCCATCAGGGCATCCCGAAGCACAGATACGCAGTATTTT. Its translation is CAIRASRSTDTQYF.

J is TRBJ2-3 and V is TRBV30, with D possibly TRBD2 on 6 matching bases. This CDR3 spans 13 amino acids. CDR1 is GTSNPN and CDR2 is SVGIG in the germline V gene (reference sequence). In DNA form, the CDR3 reads TGTGTACGGAGGGGAGTTGGCACAGATACGCAGTATTTT. It yields the protein CVRRGVGTDTQYF.

This clone came up once. The V and J genes are TRBV30 and TRBJ1-5, with TRBD1 matching 7 bases. The junction had 2 bases not matched to a gene; V was cut back by 1 base and J by 2 bases. The CDR3 has 14 amino acids. Looked up from germline, CDR1 is GTSNPN and CDR2 is SVGIG (reference sequence). The CDR3 is CAWSEGAGNQPQHF. The CDR3 DNA is TGTGCCTGGAGTGAGGGGGCGGGCAATCAGCCCCAGCATTTT. The entire variable domain, with the rest obtained from reference TRBV30 and TRBJ1-5, is as follows: SQTIHQWPATLVQPVGSPLSLECTVEGTSNPNLYWYRQAAGRGLQLLFYSVGIGQISSEVPQNLSASRPQDRQFILSSKKLLLSDSGFYLCAWSEGAGNQPQHFGDGTRLSIL.

The V call is TRBV19, the J call TRBJ1-5, with 8 nucleotides matching TRBD1. The germline gives CDR1 LNHDA, CDR2 SQIVND (reference sequence). The V segment lost 8 bases and the J segment 5 bases; nucleotides outside the gene matches: 11. The CDR3 extends over 15 amino acids. This CDR3 is CASASGTGEYQPQHF. DNA of the CDR3: TGTGCCAGTGCAAGTGGGACAGGAGAGTATCAGCCCCAGCATTTT.

This chain links TRBV25-1 with TRBJ2-7, with D possibly being TRBD1 (6 bases). Trimming cost V 1 base and J 0 bases, with 13 bases left between them. The CDR3 runs to 16 residues. The germline gives CDR1 MGHDK, CDR2 SYGVNS. The CDR3 bases are TGTGCCAGCAGTGAATGGGGTCAGGGGAGCTCCTACGAGCAGTACTTC. Its protein is CASSEWGQGSSYEQYF.